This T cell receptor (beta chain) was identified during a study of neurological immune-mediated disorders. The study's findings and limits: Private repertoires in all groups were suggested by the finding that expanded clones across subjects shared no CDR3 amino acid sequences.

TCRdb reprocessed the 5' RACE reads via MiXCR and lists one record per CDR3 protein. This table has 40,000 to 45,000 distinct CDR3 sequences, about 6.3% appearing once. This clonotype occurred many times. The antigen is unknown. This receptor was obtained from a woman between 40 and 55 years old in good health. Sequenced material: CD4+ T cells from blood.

The CDR3 DNA is TGCGCCAGCAGCTGGCCTACTAGCGACTCCTACAATGAGCAGTTCTTC. It codes for CASSWPTSDSYNEQFF. The chain carries TRBV5-1 and TRBJ2-1; 7 nucleotides line up with TRBD2. V dropped 3 bases and J dropped 0; count of bases not matched to a gene: 6. Germline-derived CDR1 and CDR2 are SGHRS and YFSETQ. The CDR3 sequence is 16 residues long.